Below, 11 T cell receptor beta chains from the same sample are listed, as sequenced in a study of blood T cell repertoires in COVID-19. Sequencing was performed with immunoSEQ multiplex PCR; in TCRdb, only in-frame clones are kept and a portion is missing. The table records 150,000 to 200,000 clones, roughly 80% of them present only once. Sequencing used peripheral blood. Source of these receptors: a woman aged 65 to 85 with COVID-19, enrolled during active disease.

The chain is built from TRBV18 and TRBJ1-1; 10 bases are a match to TRBD1. Germline-derived CDR1 and CDR2 are KGHSH and LQKENI. After removal of 3 bases from V and 1 base from J, the junction contained 8 bases not matched to a gene. The length of the CDR3 is 17 residues. The CDR3 nucleotides read TGTGCCAGCTCACCGGGACAGGGGCTGAGTGAGAACACTGAAGCTTTCTTT. Residues: CASSPGQGLSENTEAFF. Variable domain in full (rest from reference TRBV18 and TRBJ1-1): NAGVMQNPRHLVRRRGQEARLRCSPMKGHSHVYWYRQLPEEGLKFMVYLQKENIIDESGMPKERFSAEFPKEGPSILRIQQVVRGDSAAYFCASSPGQGLSENTEAFFGQGTRLTVV.

The chain uses TRBV4-2 and TRBJ1-6; 10 nucleotides align to TRBD1. The J segment lost 7 bases and the V segment lost 3 bases, leaving 12 bases of the junction unmatched. This CDR3 comprises 18 residues. From germline, CDR1 is LGHNA and CDR2 YNFKEQ. The CDR3 nucleotides read TGTGCCAGCAGCCAGGAACTCCAACCGGGACAGGGGAATTCACCCCTCCACTTT. Amino acids: CASSQELQPGQGNSPLHF.

CDR3 in DNA: TGTGCCAGCAGTTTGACAGCCCAGCCCCAGCATTTT. Translating it yields CASSLTAQPQHF. This chain uses TRBV28 with TRBJ1-5, with D tentatively TRBD1 (5 bases). V was clipped by 3 bases and J by 7 bases, with 7 bases between them. Germline loops: CDR1 MDHEN, CDR2 SYDVKM. This CDR3 comprises 12 residues. Complete variable domain (other parts from reference TRBV28 and TRBJ1-5): DVKVTQSSRYLVKRTGEKVFLECVQDMDHENMFWYRQDPGLGLRLIYFSYDVKMKEKGDIPEGYSVSREKKERFSLILESASTNQTSMYLCASSLTAQPQHFGDGTRLSIL.

The chain is built from TRBV3-1 (or the pseudogene TRBV3-2) and TRBJ1-2; D remains unclear. The CDR3 length is 13 residues. CDR1 is LGHDT, CDR2 YNNKEL, per germline (reference sequence). Trimming shortened V by 0 bases and J by 7 bases, and 9 bases separated the two germline ends. CDR3: CASSQDGPFGYTF. For the CDR3, the DNA is TGTGCCAGCAGCCAAGACGGTCCGTTTGGCTACACCTTC.

The chain carries TRBV14 and TRBJ2-2; TRBD2 aligns across 7 bases. V dropped 1 base and J dropped 7; count of bases not matched to a gene: 6. The CDR3 runs to 15 residues. Germline-derived CDR1 and CDR2 are SGHDN and FVKESK. The CDR3 DNA follows: TGTGCCAGCAGCCAAGTGCCCGGGGGGAACGGGGAGCTGTTTTTT. Encoded protein: CASSQVPGGNGELFF.

The V gene is TRBV30, the J gene TRBJ1-6; D is unclear. V was clipped by 7 bases and J by 8 bases, with 18 bases between them. The CDR3 spans 14 residues. Germline values: CDR1 GTSNPN, CDR2 SVGIG (reference sequence). The DNA for the CDR3 is TGTGCCTACAACCGAGAAGGGAGATATTCACCCCTCCACTTT. Protein: CAYNREGRYSPLHF.

The chain links TRBV28 to TRBJ1-2; 8 nucleotides agree with TRBD1. With V trimmed by 9 bases and J by 4 bases, 10 bases remained unmatched. The CDR3 sequence is 14 residues long. CDR1 and CDR2 from the germline V gene are MDHEN and SYDVKM. CDR3 loop: CASGEQGELYGYTF. The CDR3 nucleotides read TGTGCCAGTGGGGAACAGGGGGAACTCTATGGCTACACCTTC.

Worth noting for this clone: One end of the junction fails to match germline, which may point to a read error. J is TRBJ1-2 and V is TRBV5-4; possible D gene TRBD1, 5 bases. Germline V CDR1 and CDR2: SGHNT, YYREEE (reference sequence). The CDR3 spans 13 residues. The CDR3 loop reads CAGSFRGYYGYTF. The CDR3 DNA sequence: TGTGCCGGCAGCTTTCGGGGGTACTATGGCTACACCTTC.

The chain joins TRBV29-1 to TRBJ1-5, with a tentative D call TRBD1 (6 bases). With 5 bases removed from V and 7 bases from J, the gap between germline ends came to 18 bases. This CDR3 region has 14 residues. Looked up from germline, CDR1 is SQVTM and CDR2 is ANQGSEA. The CDR3 DNA reads as TGCAGCGTTATAGCTGGGGGCCTCGGGCAGCCCCAGCATTTT. Translation: CSVIAGGLGQPQHF.

The chain joins TRBV15 to TRBJ2-1, with D possibly being TRBD2 (7 bases). The germline CDR1 and CDR2 sequences are LNHNV and YYDKDF (reference sequence). Trimming left V 4 bases short and J 8 bases short, with 18 bases between. The CDR3 sequence is 15 residues long. The CDR3 region has the DNA TGTGCCACCAGCAAGGGGGACTATAAGTCCCATGAGCAGTTCTTC. Protein: CATSKGDYKSHEQFF. The entire variable domain, with the rest obtained from reference TRBV15 and TRBJ2-1, is as follows: DAMVIQNPRYQVTQFGKPVTLSCSQTLNHNVMYWYQQKSSQAPKLLFHYYDKDFNNEADTPDNFQSRRPNTSFCFLDIRSPGLGDTAMYLCATSKGDYKSHEQFFGPGTRLTVL.

In this sample, this clone turned up a few times. V and J are TRBV27 and TRBJ2-7; D unresolved. V lost 7 bases to trimming and J lost 1 base, with 11 bases between them. The CDR3 consists of 13 residues. Germline CDR1 MNHEY, CDR2 SMNVEV (reference sequence). The CDR3 is CASTSGSSYEQYF. CDR3 DNA sequence: TGTGCCAGCACCTCCGGGTCTTCCTACGAGCAGTACTTC.